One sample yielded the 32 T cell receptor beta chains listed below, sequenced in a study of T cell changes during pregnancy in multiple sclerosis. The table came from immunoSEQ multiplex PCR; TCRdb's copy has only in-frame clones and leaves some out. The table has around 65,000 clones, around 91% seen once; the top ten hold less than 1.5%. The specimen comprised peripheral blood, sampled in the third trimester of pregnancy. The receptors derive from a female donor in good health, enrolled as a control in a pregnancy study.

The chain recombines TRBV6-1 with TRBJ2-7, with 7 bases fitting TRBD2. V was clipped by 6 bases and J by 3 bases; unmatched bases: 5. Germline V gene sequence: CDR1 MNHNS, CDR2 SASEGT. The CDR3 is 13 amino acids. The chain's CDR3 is CASRERGVYEQYF. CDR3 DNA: TGTGCCAGCAGAGAGCGGGGTGTCTACGAGCAGTACTTC.

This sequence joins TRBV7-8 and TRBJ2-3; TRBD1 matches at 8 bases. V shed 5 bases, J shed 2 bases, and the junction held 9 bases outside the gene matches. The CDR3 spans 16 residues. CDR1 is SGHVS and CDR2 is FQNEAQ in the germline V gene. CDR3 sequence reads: CASSQNRDRFTDTQYF. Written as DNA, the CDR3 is TGTGCCAGCAGCCAGAACCGGGACAGGTTCACAGATACGCAGTATTTT.

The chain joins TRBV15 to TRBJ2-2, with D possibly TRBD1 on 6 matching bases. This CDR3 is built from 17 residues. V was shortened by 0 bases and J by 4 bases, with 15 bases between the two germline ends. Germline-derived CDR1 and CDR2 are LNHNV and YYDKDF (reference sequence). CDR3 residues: CATSRDRAGDLTGELFF. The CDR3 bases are TGTGCCACCAGCAGAGATCGGGCAGGGGATCTCACCGGGGAGCTGTTTTTT.

The CDR3 nucleotides are TGTGCTAGTGGCCGCCTACCCACAGGTTGGGATAACCCCTTTGAAGCTTTCTTT. Protein sequence: CASGRLPTGWDNPFEAFF. The chain uses TRBV12-5 and TRBJ1-1; D is perhaps TRBD1 (5 bases). This CDR3 spans 18 amino acids. Trimming took 6 bases from V and 7 from J, leaving 30 bases between them. The germline V gene has CDR1 LGHNT and CDR2 FRNRAP.

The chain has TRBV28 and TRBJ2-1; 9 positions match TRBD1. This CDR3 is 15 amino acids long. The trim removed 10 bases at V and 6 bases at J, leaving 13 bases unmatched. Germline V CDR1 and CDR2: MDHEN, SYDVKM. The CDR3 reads CAIKEQGAIFNEQFF. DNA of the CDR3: TGTGCCATCAAAGAACAGGGGGCAATATTCAATGAGCAGTTCTTC.

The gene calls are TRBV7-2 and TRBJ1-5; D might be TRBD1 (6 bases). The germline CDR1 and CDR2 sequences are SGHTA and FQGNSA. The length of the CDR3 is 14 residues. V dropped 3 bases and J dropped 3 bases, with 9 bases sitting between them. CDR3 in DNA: TGTGCCAGCAGCTTCACAGGGACCAATCAGCCCCAGCATTTT. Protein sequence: CASSFTGTNQPQHF.

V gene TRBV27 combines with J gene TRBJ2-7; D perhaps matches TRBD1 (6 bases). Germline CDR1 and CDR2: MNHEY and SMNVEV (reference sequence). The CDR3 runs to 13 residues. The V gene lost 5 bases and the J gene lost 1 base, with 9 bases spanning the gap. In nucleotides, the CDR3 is TGTGCCAGCAGTCCCACAGGGTCCTACGAGCAGTACTTC. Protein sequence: CASSPTGSYEQYF.

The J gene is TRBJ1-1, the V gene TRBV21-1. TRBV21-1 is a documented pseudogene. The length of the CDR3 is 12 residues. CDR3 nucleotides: TGTGCCAGCCGGGGAGGGGACACTGAAGCTTTCTTT. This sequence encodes CASRGGDTEAFF.

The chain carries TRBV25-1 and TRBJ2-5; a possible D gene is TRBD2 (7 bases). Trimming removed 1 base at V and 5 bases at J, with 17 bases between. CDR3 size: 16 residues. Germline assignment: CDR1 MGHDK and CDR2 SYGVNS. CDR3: CASSEFLGGGRETQYF. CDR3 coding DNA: TGTGCCAGCAGTGAATTCCTAGGGGGGGGTCGTGAGACCCAGTACTTC.

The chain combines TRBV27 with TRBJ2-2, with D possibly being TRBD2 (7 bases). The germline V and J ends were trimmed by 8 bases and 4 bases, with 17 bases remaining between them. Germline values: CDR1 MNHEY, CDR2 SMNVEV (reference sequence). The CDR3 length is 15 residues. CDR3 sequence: CASRLTGGFTGELFF. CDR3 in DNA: TGTGCCAGCCGGTTGACGGGGGGCTTCACCGGGGAGCTGTTTTTT.

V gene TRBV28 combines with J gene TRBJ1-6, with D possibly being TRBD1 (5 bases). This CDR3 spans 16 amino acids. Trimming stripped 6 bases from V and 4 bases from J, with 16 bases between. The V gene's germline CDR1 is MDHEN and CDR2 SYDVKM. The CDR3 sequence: CASRTGIGEYNSPLHF. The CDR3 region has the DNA TGTGCCAGCAGAACAGGAATCGGCGAATATAATTCACCCCTCCACTTT.

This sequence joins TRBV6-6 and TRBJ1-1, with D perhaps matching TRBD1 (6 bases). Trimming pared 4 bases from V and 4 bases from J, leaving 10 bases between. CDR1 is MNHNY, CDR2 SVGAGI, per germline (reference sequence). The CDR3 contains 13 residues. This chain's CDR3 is CASSSGRGTEAFF. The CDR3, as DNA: TGTGCCAGCAGTTCGGGCAGGGGCACTGAAGCTTTCTTT.

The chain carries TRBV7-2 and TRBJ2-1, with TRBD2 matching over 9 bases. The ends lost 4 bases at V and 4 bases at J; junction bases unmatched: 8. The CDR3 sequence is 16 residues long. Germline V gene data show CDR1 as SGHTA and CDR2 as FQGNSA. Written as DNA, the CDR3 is TGTGCCAGCAGCTCGGGGGGCGGGAGGGAGTACAATGAGCAGTTCTTC. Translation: CASSSGGGREYNEQFF.

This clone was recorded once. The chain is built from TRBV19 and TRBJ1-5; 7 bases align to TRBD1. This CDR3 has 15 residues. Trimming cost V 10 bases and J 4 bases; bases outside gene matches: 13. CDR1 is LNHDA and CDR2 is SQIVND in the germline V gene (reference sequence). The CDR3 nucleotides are TGTGCCACGCGACAGGGCGGAGATAAGAATCAGCCCCAGCATTTT. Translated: CATRQGGDKNQPQHF.

CDR3 nucleotide sequence: TGCGCCAGCAGCTTGCAGGCCCAGGGGGCTAATGAAAAACTGTTTTTT. This encodes CASSLQAQGANEKLFF. The chain combines TRBV5-1 with TRBJ1-4; 7 bases fit TRBD1. Germline values: CDR1 SGHRS, CDR2 YFSETQ. With 1 base clipped from V and 3 bases from J, the junction kept 6 bases outside the gene matches. CDR3 length: 16 residues.

The CDR3 DNA sequence: TGTGCCAGCAGCCCCGGGACTAGCGGTTCCTACGAGCAGTACTTC. This gives the protein CASSPGTSGSYEQYF. This chain links TRBV7-3 with TRBJ2-7, with 11 bases matching TRBD2. Germline V gene data show CDR1 as SGHTA and CDR2 as FQGTGA. V dropped 5 bases and J dropped 1; count of bases not matched to a gene: 4. The CDR3 runs to 15 residues.

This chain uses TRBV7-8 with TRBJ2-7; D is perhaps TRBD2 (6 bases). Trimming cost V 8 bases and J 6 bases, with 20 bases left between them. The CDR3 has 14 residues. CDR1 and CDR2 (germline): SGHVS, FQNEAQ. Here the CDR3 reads CASAERRPGSEQYF. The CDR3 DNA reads TGTGCCAGCGCCGAGAGGCGGCCCGGGAGCGAGCAGTACTTC.

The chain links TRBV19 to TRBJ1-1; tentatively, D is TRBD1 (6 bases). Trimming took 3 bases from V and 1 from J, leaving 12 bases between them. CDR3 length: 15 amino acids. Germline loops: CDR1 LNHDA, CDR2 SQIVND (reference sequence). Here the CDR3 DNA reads TGTGCCAGTAGTATTTTAGGGGGGGGGAACACTGAAGCTTTCTTT. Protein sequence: CASSILGGGNTEAFF.

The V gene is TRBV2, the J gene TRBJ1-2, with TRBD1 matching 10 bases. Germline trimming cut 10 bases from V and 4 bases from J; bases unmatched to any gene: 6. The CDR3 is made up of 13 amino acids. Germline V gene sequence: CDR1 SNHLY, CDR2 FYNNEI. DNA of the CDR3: TGTGCCAACTATGGGGACAGGGGCTATGGCTACACCTTC. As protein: CANYGDRGYGYTF.

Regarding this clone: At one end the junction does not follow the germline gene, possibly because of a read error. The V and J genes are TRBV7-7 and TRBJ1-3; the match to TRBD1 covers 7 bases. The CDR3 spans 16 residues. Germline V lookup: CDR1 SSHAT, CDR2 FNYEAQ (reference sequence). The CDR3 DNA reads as TGTGCTAGCAGCTTAGGCGGCAGGGGGACTGGAAACACCATATATTTT. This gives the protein CASSLGGRGTGNTIYF.

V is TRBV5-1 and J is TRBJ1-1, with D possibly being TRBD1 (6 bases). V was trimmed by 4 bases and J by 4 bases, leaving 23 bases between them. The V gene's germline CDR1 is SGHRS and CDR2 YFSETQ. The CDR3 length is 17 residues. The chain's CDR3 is CASSLGATQYGGTEAFF. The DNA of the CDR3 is TGCGCCAGCAGCCTGGGGGCCACCCAGTACGGTGGCACTGAAGCTTTCTTT.

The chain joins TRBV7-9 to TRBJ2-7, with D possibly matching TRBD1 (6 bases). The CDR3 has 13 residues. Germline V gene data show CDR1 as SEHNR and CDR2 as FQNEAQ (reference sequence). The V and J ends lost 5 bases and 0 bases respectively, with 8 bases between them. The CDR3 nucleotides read TGTGCCAGCAGCCCAGGGGTCTCCTACGAGCAGTACTTC. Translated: CASSPGVSYEQYF. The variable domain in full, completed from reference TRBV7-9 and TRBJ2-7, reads DTGVSQNPRHKITKRGQNVTFRCDPISEHNRLYWYRQTLGQGPEFLTYFQNEAQLEKSRLLSDRFSAERPKGSFSTLEIQRTEQGDSAMYLCASSPGVSYEQYFGPGTRLTVT.

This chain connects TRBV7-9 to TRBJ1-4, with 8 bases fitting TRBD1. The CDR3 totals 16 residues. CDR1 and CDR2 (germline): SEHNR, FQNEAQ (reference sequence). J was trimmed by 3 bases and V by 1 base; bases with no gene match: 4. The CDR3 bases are TGTGCCAGCAGCTTAGAGACAGGGGTGTCTAATGAAAAACTGTTTTTT. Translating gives CASSLETGVSNEKLFF.

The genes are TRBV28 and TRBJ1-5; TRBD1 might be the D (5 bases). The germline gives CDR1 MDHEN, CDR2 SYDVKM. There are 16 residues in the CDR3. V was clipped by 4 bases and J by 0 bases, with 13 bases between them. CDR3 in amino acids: CASSSFGGYSNQPQHF. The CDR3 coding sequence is TGTGCCAGCAGTTCCTTTGGGGGGTATAGCAATCAGCCCCAGCATTTT. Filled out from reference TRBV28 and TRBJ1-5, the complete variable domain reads DVKVTQSSRYLVKRTGEKVFLECVQDMDHENMFWYRQDPGLGLRLIYFSYDVKMKEKGDIPEGYSVSREKKERFSLILESASTNQTSMYLCASSSFGGYSNQPQHFGDGTRLSIL.

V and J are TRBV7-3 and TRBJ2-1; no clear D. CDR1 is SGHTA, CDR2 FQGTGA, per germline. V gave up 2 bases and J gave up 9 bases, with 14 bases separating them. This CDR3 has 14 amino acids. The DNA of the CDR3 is TGTGCCAGCAGCTTAGGAGAGTTAGGCGGTGAGCAGTTCTTC. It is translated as CASSLGELGGEQFF.

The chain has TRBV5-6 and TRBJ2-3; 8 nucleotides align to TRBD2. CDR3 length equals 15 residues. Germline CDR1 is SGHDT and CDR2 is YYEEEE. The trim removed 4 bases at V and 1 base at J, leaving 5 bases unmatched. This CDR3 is CASSKAGVGTDTQYF. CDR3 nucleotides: TGTGCCAGCAGCAAAGCGGGGGTTGGCACAGATACGCAGTATTTT.

The CDR3 protein is CATSATQAGAYEQYF. The CDR3 nucleotides are TGTGCCACCAGCGCTACCCAGGCAGGTGCCTACGAGCAGTACTTC. The chain uses TRBV15 and TRBJ2-7; D remains unclear. Trimming pared 5 bases from V and 2 bases from J, leaving 16 bases between. Germline-derived CDR1 and CDR2 are LNHNV and YYDKDF (reference sequence). This CDR3 has 15 amino acids.

CDR3 amino acids: CASSWKDSSSQPQHF. CDR3 sequence (DNA): TGTGCCAGCAGTTGGAAGGACAGTTCAAGTCAGCCCCAGCATTTT. This chain uses TRBV6-5 with TRBJ1-5; a possible D gene is TRBD1 (6 bases). The CDR3 has 15 amino acids. Trimming pared 4 bases from V and 6 bases from J, leaving 16 bases between. Germline V gene lookup returns CDR1 MNHEY and CDR2 SVGAGI.

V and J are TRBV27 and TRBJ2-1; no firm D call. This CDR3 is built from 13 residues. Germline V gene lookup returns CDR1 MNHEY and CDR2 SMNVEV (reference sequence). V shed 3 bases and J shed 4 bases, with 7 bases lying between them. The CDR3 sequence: CASSFDNYNEQFF. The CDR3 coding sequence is TGTGCCAGCAGTTTTGACAATTACAATGAGCAGTTCTTC.

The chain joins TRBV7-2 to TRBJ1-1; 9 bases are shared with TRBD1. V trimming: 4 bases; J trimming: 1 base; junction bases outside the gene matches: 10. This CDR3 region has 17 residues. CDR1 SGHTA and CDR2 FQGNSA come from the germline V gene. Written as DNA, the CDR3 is TGTGCCAGCAGCTCTAAACAGGGGGCGTACGGGAACACTGAAGCTTTCTTT. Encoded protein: CASSSKQGAYGNTEAFF.

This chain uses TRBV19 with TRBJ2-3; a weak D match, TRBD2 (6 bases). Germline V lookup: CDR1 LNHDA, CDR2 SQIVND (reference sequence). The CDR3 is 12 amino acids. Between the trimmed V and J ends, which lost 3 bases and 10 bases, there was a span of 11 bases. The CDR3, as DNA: TGTGCCAGTAGTATCGGGAGTAATGCGCAGTATTTT. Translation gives CASSIGSNAQYF. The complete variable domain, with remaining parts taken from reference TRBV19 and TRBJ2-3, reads DGGITQSPKYLFRKEGQNVTLSCEQNLNHDAMYWYRQDPGQGLRLIYYSQIVNDFQKGDIAEGYSVSREKKESFPLTVTSAQKNPTAFYLCASSIGSNAQYFGPGTRLTVL.

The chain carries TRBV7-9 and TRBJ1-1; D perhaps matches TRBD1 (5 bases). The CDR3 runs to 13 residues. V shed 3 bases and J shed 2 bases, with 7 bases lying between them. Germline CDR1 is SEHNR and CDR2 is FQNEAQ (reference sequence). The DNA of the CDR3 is TGTGCCAGCAGCTTCGGGGGAAACACTGAAGCTTTCTTT. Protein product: CASSFGGNTEAFF.